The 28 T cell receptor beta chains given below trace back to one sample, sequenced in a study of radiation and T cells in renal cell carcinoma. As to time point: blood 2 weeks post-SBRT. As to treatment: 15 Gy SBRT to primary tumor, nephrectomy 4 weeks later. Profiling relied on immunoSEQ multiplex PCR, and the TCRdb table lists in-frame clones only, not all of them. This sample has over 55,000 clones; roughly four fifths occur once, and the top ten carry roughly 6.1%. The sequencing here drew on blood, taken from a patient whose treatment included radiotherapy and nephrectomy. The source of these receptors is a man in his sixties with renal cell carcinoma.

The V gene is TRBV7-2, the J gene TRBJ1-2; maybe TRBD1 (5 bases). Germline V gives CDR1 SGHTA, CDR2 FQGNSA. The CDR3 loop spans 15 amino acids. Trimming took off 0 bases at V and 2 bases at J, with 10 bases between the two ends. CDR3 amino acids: CASSLAARANYGYTF. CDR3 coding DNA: TGTGCCAGCAGCTTAGCTGCCAGGGCCAACTATGGCTACACCTTC.

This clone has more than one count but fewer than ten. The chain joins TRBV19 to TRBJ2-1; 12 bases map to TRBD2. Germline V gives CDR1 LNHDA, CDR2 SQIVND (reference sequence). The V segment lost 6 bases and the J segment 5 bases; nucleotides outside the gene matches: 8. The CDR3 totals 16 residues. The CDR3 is CASSKTSGRSHNEQFF. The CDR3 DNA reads TGTGCCAGTAGCAAAACTAGCGGGAGGTCTCACAATGAGCAGTTCTTC.

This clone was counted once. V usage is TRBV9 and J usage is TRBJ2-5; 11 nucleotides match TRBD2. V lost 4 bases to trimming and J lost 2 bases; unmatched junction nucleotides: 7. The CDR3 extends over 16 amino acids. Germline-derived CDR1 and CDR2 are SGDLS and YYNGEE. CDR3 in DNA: TGTGCCAGCAGCCTTTCCGGGACTAGCGGACAAGAGACCCAGTACTTC. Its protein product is CASSLSGTSGQETQYF. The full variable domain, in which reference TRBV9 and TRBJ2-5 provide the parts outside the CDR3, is DSGVTQTPKHLITATGQRVTLRCSPRSGDLSVYWYQQSLDQGLQFLIQYYNGEERAKGNILERFSAQQFPDLHSELNLSSLELGDSALYFCASSLSGTSGQETQYFGPGTRLLVL.

The CDR3 region has the DNA TGTGCCAGCAGCCAAGGGCTGGGGGACACCGGGGAGCTGTTTTTT. This encodes CASSQGLGDTGELFF. J is TRBJ2-2 and V is TRBV4-2; D tentatively fits TRBD1 or TRBD2 (5 bases each). Germline CDR1 is LGHNA and CDR2 is YNFKEQ. The CDR3 contains 15 residues. Trimming left V 1 base short and J 3 bases short, with 9 bases between.

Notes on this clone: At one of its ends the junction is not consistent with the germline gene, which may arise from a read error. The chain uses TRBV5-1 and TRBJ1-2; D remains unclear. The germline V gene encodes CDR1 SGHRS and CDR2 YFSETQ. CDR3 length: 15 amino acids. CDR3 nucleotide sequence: TGCACCAGCAGCTTGGCTTCCGAGGTTGGCTATGGCTACACCTTC. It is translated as CTSSLASEVGYGYTF.

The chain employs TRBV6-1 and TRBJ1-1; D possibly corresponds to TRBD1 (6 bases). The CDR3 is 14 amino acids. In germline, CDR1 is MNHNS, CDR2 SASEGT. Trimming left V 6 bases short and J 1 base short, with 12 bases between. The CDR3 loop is CASSQAGANTEAFF. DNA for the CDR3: TGTGCCAGCAGCCAGGCGGGGGCGAACACTGAAGCTTTCTTT.

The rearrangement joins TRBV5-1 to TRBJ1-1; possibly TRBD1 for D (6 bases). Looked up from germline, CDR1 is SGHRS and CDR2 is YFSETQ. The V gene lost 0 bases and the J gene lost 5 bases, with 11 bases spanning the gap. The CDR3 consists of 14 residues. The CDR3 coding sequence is TGCGCCAGCAGCTTGGGGGGGCTACGGACTGAAGCTTTCTTT. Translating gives CASSLGGLRTEAFF. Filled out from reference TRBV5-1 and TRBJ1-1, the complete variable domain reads KAGVTQTPRYLIKTRGQQVTLSCSPISGHRSVSWYQQTPGQGLQFLFEYFSETQRNKGNFPGRFSGRQFSNSRSEMNVSTLELGDSALYLCASSLGGLRTEAFFGQGTRLTVV.

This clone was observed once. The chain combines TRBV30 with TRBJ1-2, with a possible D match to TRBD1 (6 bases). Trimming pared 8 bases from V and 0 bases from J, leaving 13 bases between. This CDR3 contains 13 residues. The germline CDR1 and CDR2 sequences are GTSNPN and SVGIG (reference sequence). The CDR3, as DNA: TGTGCCCGGGGAAGGGGGGCTAACTATGGCTACACCTTC. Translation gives CARGRGANYGYTF.

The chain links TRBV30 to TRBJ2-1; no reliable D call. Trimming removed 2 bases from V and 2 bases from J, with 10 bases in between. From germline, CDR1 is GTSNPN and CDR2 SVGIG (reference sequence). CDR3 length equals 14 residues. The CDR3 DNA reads TGTGCCTGGAGTAGAGCAATAGCCTACAATGAGCAGTTCTTC. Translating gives CAWSRAIAYNEQFF.

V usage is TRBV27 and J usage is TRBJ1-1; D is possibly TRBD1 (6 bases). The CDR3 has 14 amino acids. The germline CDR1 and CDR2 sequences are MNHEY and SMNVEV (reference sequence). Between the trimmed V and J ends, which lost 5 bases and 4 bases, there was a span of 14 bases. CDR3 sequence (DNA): TGTGCCAGCAGTCTTACCCCGGACAGCACTGAAGCTTTCTTT. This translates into CASSLTPDSTEAFF.

CDR3: CASSRDRNQPQHF. CDR3 nucleotide sequence: TGTGCCAGCAGCCGGGACCGTAATCAGCCCCAGCATTTT. V gene TRBV5-6 combines with J gene TRBJ1-5; D might be TRBD1 (5 bases). This CDR3 contains 13 residues. The V end lost 4 bases, the J end lost 4 bases, and 9 bases lay between the germline ends. Germline values: CDR1 SGHDT, CDR2 YYEEEE.

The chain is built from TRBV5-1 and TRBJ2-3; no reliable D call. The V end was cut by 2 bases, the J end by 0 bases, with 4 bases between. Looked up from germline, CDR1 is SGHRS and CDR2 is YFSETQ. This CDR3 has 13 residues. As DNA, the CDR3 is TGCGCCAGCAGCTTAACAAGCACAGATACGCAGTATTTT. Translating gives CASSLTSTDTQYF.

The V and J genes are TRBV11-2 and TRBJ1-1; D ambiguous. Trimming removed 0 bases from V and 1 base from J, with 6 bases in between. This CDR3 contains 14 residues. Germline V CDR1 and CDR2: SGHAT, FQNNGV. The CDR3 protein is CASSLDVANTEAFF. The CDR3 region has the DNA TGTGCCAGCAGCTTAGATGTTGCGAACACTGAAGCTTTCTTT.

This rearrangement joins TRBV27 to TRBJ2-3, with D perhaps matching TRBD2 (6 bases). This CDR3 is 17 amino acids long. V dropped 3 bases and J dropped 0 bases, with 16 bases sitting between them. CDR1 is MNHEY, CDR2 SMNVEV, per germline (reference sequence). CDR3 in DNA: TGTGCCAGCAGTTTCTCCGGGACTCTATTTAGCACAGATACGCAGTATTTT. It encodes CASSFSGTLFSTDTQYF.

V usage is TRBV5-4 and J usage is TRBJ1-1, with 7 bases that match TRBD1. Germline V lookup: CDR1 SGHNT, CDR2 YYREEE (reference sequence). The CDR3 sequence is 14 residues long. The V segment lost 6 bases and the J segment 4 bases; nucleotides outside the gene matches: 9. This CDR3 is CASTPDRWSTEAFF. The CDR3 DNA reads TGTGCCAGCACCCCGGACAGGTGGAGCACTGAAGCTTTCTTT.

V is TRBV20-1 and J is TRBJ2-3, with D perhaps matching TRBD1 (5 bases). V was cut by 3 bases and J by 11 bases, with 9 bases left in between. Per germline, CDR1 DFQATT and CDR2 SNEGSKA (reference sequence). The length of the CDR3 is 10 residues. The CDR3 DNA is TGCAGTGCTAGTGACGGACAGCAGTATTTT. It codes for CSASDGQQYF.

CDR3 bases: TGCGCCAGCAGCTCGAACCCTCGGACAGACGAGCAGTACTTC. Protein product: CASSSNPRTDEQYF. The chain recombines TRBV5-1 with TRBJ2-7, with TRBD1 as a possible D gene (6 bases). This CDR3 is 14 amino acids long. V lost 3 bases and J 5 bases, leaving 15 bases between the germline ends. Germline values: CDR1 SGHRS, CDR2 YFSETQ.

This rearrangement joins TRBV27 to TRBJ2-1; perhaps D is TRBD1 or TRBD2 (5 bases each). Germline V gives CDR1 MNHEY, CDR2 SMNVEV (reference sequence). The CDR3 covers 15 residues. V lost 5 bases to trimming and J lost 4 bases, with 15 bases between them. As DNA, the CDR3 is TGTGCCAGCAGTGCAACCGGGACGGGATACAATGAGCAGTTCTTC. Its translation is CASSATGTGYNEQFF.

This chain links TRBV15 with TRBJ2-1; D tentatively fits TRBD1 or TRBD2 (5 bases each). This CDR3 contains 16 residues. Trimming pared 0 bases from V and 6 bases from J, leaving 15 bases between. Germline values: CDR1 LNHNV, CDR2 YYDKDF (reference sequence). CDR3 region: CATSRDPRDGINEQFF. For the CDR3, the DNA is TGTGCCACCAGCAGAGATCCCCGGGACGGGATCAATGAGCAGTTCTTC.

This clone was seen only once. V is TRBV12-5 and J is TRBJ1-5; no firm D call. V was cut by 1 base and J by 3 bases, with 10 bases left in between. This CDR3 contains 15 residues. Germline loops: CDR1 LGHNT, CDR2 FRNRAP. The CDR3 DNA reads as TGTGCTAGTGGTTTGGGCATATTTTCCAATCAGCCCCAGCATTTT. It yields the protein CASGLGIFSNQPQHF. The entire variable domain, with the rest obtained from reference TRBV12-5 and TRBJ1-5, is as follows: DARVTQTPRHKVTEMGQEVTMRCQPILGHNTVFWYRQTMMQGLELLAYFRNRAPLDDSGMPKDRFSAEMPDATLATLKIQPSEPRDSAVYFCASGLGIFSNQPQHFGDGTRLSIL.

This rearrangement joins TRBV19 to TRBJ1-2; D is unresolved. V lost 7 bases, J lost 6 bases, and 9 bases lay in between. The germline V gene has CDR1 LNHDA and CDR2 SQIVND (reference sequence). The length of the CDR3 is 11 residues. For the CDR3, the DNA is TGTGCCAGTATCGCGGAGAATGGCTACACCTTC. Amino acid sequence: CASIAENGYTF.

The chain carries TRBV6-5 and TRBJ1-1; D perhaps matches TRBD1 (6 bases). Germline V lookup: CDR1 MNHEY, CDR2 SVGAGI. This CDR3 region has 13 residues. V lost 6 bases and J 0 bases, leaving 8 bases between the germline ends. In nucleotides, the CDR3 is TGTGCCAGCAGATCAGGGGTGAACACTGAAGCTTTCTTT. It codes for CASRSGVNTEAFF.

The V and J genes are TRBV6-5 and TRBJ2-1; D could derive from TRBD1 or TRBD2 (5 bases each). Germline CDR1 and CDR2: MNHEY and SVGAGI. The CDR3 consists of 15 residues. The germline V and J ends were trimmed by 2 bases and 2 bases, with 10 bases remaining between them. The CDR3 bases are TGTGCCAGCAGTTACCGGGACGGAGCCTACAATGAGCAGTTCTTC. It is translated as CASSYRDGAYNEQFF.

The CDR3 is CASSPTSYEQYF. The CDR3 nucleotides are TGTGCCAGCTCACCAACGTCCTACGAGCAGTACTTC. This chain uses TRBV18 with TRBJ2-7; no clear D. Trimming shortened V by 2 bases and J by 1 base, and 3 bases separated the two germline ends. The CDR3 covers 12 residues. Looked up from germline, CDR1 is KGHSH and CDR2 is LQKENI.

CDR3: CASSYHGQTYEQYF. CDR3 DNA sequence: TGTGCCAGCAGTTACCACGGACAGACCTACGAGCAGTACTTC. The chain couples TRBV6-6 to TRBJ2-7, with D maybe TRBD1 (6 bases). The germline V gene has CDR1 MNHNY and CDR2 SVGAGI (reference sequence). V was clipped by 2 bases and J by 2 bases, with 10 bases between them. The CDR3 runs to 14 residues.

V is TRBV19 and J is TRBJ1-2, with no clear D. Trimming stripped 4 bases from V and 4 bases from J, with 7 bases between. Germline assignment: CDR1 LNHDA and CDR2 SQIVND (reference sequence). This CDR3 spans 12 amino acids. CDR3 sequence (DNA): TGTGCCAGTAGTAAGGCAGCCTATGGCTACACCTTC. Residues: CASSKAAYGYTF.

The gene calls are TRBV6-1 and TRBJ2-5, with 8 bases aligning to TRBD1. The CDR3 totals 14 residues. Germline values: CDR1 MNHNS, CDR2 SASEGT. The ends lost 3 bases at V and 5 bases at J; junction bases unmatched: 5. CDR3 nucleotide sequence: TGTGCCAGCAGTGACCCAGGGGGCGAGGAGACCCAGTACTTC. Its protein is CASSDPGGEETQYF.

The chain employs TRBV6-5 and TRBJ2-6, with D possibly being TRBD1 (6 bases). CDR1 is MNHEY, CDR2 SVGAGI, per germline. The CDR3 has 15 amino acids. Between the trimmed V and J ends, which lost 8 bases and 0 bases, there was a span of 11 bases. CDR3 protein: CASRGGYSGANVLTF. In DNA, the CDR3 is TGTGCCAGCCGAGGGGGATACTCTGGGGCCAACGTCCTGACTTTC.